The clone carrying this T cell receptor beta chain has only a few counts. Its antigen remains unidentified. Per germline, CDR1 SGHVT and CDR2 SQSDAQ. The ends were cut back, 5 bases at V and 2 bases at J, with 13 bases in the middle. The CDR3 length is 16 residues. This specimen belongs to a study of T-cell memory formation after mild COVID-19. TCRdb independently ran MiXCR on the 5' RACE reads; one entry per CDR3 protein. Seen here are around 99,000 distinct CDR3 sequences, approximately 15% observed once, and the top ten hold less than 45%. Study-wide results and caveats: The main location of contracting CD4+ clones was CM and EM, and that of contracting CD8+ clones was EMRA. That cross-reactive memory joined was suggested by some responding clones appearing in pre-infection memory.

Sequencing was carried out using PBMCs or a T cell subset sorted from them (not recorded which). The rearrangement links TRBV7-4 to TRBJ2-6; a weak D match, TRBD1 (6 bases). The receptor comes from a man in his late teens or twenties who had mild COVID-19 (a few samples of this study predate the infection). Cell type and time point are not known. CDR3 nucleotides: TGTGCCAGCAGCGGACAGACAGACACTGGGGCCAACGTCCTGACTTTC. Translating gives CASSGQTDTGANVLTF. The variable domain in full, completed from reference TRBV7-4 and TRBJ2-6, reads GAGVSQSPRYKVAKRGRDVALRCDSISGHVTLYWYRQTLGQGSEVLTYSQSDAQRDKSGRPSGRFSAERPERSVSTLKIQRTEQGDSAVYLCASSGQTDTGANVLTFGAGSRLTVL.